Shown below are 6 T cell receptor beta chains from a single sample sequenced in a study of cytomegalovirus exposure and HLA in healthy donors. The PCR made use of 60 Vbeta and 13 Jbeta primers. Clones were sequenced by immunoSEQ multiplex PCR, and TCRdb holds only the in-frame ones, with some missing. The sample carries about 190,000 clones, under 80% recorded once. Material for sequencing was PBMCs. The receptor source for this set is a man aged 25 to 45 in good health and CMV-seropositive.

The rearrangement links TRBV7-2 to TRBJ2-7, with TRBD2 as a possible D gene (6 bases). Between the trimmed V and J ends, which lost 4 bases and 2 bases, there was a span of 12 bases. Germline lookup yields CDR1 SGHTA and CDR2 FQGNSA. The CDR3 extends over 14 amino acids. CDR3 sequence reads: CASSSYWEAYEQYF. The DNA for the CDR3 is TGTGCCAGCAGCTCCTATTGGGAGGCCTACGAGCAGTACTTC.

The V and J genes are TRBV5-1 and TRBJ2-7; TRBD2 agrees at 14 bases. V trimming: 5 bases; J trimming: 4 bases; junction bases outside the gene matches: 11. Germline V gene sequence: CDR1 SGHRS, CDR2 YFSETQ. This CDR3 region has 17 residues. Here the CDR3 reads CASRPGTSGRTEYEQYF. The CDR3 DNA is TGCGCCAGCAGACCCGGGACTAGCGGGAGAACGGAATACGAGCAGTACTTC.

V gene TRBV6-1 combines with J gene TRBJ2-2, with 10 bases fitting TRBD1. Germline values: CDR1 MNHNS, CDR2 SASEGT. This CDR3 region has 17 residues. Losses at the gene ends were 4 bases for V and 3 bases for J; bases not matched to a gene: 8. CDR3 in amino acids: CASSGRTGGIDTGELFF. The CDR3 DNA reads TGTGCCAGCAGTGGTCGGACAGGGGGAATCGACACCGGGGAGCTGTTTTTT.

V usage is TRBV10-3 and J usage is TRBJ2-3; 12 bases are shared with TRBD2. This CDR3 is 15 amino acids long. Germline loops: CDR1 ENHRY, CDR2 SYGVKD. Unmatched junction bases numbered 5, after V lost 8 bases and J lost 2 bases. CDR3 residues: CAIGPSGGATDTQYF. The CDR3 DNA reads TGTGCCATCGGGCCTAGCGGGGGGGCCACAGATACGCAGTATTTT.

This rearrangement joins TRBV7-3 to TRBJ2-1; 10 positions match TRBD2. This CDR3 contains 14 residues. Trimming removed 4 bases from V and 6 bases from J; junction bases left unmatched: 3. CDR1 SGHTA and CDR2 FQGTGA come from the germline V gene. CDR3 bases: TGTGCCAGCAGCTACAGCGGGAGGGGCAATGAGCAGTTCTTC. Amino acids: CASSYSGRGNEQFF.

V is TRBV7-2 and J is TRBJ2-5; 7 bases fit TRBD2. Germline lookup yields CDR1 SGHTA and CDR2 FQGNSA. The ends lost 1 base at V and 4 bases at J; junction bases unmatched: 6. The CDR3 totals 15 residues. CDR3 region: CASSLVGGKRETQYF. In nucleotides, the CDR3 is TGTGCCAGCAGCTTAGTGGGGGGGAAGAGAGAGACCCAGTACTTC.